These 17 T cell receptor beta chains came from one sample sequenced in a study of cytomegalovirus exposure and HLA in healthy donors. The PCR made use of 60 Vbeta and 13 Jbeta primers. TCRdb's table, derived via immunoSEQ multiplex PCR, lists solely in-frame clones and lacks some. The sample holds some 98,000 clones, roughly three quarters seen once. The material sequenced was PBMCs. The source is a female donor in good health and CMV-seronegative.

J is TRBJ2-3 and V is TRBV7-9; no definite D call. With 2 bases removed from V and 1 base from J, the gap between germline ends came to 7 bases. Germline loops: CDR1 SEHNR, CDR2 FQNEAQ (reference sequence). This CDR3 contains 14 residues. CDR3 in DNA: TGTGCCAGCAGCTTATCTTGGCGCACAGATACGCAGTATTTT. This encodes CASSLSWRTDTQYF. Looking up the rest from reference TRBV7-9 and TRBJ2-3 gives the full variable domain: DTGVSQNPRHKITKRGQNVTFRCDPISEHNRLYWYRQTLGQGPEFLTYFQNEAQLEKSRLLSDRFSAERPKGSFSTLEIQRTEQGDSAMYLCASSLSWRTDTQYFGPGTRLTVL.

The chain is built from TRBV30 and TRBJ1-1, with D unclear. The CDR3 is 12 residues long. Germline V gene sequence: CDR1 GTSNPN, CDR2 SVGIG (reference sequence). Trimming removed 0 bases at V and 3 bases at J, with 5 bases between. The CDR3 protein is CAWSVTDTEAFF. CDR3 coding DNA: TGTGCCTGGAGTGTTACGGACACTGAAGCTTTCTTT.

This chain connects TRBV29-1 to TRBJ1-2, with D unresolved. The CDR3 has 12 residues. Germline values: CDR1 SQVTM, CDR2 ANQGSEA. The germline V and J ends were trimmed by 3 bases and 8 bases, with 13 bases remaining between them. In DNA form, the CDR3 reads TGCAGCGTTGACAACCCCTCTCAGGGCTACACCTTC. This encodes CSVDNPSQGYTF.

The DNA of the CDR3 is TGTGCCAGCAGGGGCGGGACGCCGAATCAGCCCCAGCATTTT. Its translation: CASRGGTPNQPQHF. The chain is built from TRBV28 and TRBJ1-5; D possibly corresponds to TRBD1 (5 bases). The CDR3 has 14 amino acids. From germline, CDR1 is MDHEN and CDR2 SYDVKM. V gave up 6 bases and J gave up 4 bases, with 13 bases separating them.

Written as DNA, the CDR3 is TGCAGCGTCACAAGGGACAACTCTGGGGCCAACGTCCTGACTTTC. Amino acid sequence: CSVTRDNSGANVLTF. V and J are TRBV29-1 and TRBJ2-6; D may be TRBD1 (6 bases). The CDR3 has 15 amino acids. Germline CDR1 reads SQVTM; CDR2 reads ANQGSEA. V gave up 6 bases and J gave up 0 bases, with 12 bases separating them.

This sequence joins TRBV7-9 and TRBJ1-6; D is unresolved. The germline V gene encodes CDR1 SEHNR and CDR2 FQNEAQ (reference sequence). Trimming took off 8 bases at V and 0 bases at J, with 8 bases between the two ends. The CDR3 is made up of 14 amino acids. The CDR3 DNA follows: TGTGCCAGCGGTGGCAACTCCTATAATTCACCCCTCCACTTT. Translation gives CASGGNSYNSPLHF.

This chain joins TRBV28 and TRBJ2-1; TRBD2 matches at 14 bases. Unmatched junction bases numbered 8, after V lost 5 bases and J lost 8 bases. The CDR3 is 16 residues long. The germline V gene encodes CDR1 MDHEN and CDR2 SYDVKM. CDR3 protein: CASSPPGLAGVYEQFF. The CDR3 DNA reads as TGTGCCAGCAGTCCCCCGGGACTAGCGGGAGTTTATGAGCAGTTCTTC. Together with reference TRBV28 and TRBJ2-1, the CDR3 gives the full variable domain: DVKVTQSSRYLVKRTGEKVFLECVQDMDHENMFWYRQDPGLGLRLIYFSYDVKMKEKGDIPEGYSVSREKKERFSLILESASTNQTSMYLCASSPPGLAGVYEQFFGPGTRLTVL.

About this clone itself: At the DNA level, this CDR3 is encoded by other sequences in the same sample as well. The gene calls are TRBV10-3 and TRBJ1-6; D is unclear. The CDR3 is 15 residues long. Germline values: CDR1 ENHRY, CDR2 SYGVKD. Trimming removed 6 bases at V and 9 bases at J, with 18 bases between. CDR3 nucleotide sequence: TGTGCCATCAGGAGAACCGGTGCCCCGGGTTCACCCCTCCACTTT. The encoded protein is CAIRRTGAPGSPLHF.

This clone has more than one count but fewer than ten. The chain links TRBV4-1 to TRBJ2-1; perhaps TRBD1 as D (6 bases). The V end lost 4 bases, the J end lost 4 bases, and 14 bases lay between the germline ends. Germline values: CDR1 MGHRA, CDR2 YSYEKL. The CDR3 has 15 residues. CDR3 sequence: CASSRVRGLYNEQFF. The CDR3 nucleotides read TGCGCCAGCAGCCGGGTTAGGGGGTTGTACAATGAGCAGTTCTTC.

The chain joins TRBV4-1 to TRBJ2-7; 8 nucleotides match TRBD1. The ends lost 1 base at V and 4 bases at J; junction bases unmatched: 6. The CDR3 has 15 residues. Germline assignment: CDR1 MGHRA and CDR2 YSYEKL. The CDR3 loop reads CASSQVYRTGYEQYF. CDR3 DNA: TGCGCCAGCAGCCAAGTGTATCGGACAGGGTACGAGCAGTACTTC.

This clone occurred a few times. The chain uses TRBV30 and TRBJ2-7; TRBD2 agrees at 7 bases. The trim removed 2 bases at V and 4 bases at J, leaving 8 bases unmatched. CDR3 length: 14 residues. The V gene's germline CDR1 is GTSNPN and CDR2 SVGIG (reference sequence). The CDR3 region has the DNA TGTGCCTGGAGTCCGGGACTACTAACGTACGAGCAGTACTTC. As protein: CAWSPGLLTYEQYF.

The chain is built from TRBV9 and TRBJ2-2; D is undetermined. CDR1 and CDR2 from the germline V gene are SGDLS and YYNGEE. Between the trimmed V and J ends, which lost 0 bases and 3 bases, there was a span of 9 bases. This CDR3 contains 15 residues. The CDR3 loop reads CASSVVSFDTGELFF. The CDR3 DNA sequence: TGTGCCAGCAGCGTAGTTAGCTTTGACACCGGGGAGCTGTTTTTT.

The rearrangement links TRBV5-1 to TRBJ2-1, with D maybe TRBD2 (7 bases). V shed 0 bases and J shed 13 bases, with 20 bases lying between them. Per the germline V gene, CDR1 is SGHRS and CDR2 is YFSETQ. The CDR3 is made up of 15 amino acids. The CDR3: CASSLDGGGRVDQFF. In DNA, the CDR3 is TGCGCCAGCAGCTTGGATGGCGGGGGCCGGGTTGACCAGTTCTTC.

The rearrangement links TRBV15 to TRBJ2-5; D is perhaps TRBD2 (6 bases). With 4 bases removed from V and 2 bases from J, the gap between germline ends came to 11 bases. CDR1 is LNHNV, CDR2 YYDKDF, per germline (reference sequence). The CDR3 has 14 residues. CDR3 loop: CATSNREAQETQYF. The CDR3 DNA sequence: TGTGCCACCAGCAATAGGGAGGCTCAAGAGACCCAGTACTTC.

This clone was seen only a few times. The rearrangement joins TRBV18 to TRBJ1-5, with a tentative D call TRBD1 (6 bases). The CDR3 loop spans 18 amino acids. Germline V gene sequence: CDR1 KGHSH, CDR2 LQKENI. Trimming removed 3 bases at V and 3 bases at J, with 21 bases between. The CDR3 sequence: CASSPRTDRIGANQPQHF. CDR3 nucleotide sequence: TGTGCCAGCTCACCCAGGACAGATCGGATCGGGGCCAATCAGCCCCAGCATTTT.

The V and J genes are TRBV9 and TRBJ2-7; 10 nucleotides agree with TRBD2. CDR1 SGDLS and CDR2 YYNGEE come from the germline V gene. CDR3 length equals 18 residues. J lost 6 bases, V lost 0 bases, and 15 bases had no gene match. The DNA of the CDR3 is TGTGCCAGCAGCGTAGGGCCATCTGGGGCTAGCGGGAGTTTCGAGCAGTACTTC. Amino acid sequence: CASSVGPSGASGSFEQYF.

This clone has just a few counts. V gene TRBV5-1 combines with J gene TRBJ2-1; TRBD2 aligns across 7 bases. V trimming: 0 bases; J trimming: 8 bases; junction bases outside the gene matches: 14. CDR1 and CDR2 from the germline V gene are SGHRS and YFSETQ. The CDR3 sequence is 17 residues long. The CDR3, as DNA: TGCGCCAGCAGCTTGGCTGCCCCGGGGAGGGAGATACATGAGCAGTTCTTC. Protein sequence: CASSLAAPGREIHEQFF.